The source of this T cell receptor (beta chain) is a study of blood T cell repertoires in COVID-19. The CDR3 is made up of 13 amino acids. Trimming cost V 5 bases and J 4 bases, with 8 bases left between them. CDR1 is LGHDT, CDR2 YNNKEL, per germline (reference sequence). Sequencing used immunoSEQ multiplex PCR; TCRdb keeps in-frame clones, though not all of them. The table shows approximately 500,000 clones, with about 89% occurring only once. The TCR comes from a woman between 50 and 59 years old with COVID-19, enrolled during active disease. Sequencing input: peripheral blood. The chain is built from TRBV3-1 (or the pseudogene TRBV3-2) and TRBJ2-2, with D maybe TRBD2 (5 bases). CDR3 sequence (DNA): TGTGCCAGCAGCTCCGGGGTCACCGGGGAGCTGTTTTTT. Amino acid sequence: CASSSGVTGELFF.